This T cell receptor beta chain was found in a study of molecular identifiers for immune sequencing clone quantification. Study-level background: Across replicate runs, RNA obtained from approximately 20,000 or 98,000 naive CD8 cells was divided into five, with four undergoing sequencing.

The J segment lost 3 bases and the V segment lost 3 bases, leaving 5 bases of the junction unmatched. Germline V gene lookup returns CDR1 SGHRS and CDR2 YFSETQ. This CDR3 is 14 amino acids long. This clonotype was seen repeatedly, ten times or more. Naive CD8 sequencing libraries were generated from approximately 20,000 to 1,000,000 sorted cells, with 10%, 30% or 50% RNA as input. Listed TCR primers, together with previously described methods, were used for the bulk TCR libraries. MiXCR, applied by TCRdb to the PCR reads, yields one record per CDR3 protein. Among about 510,000 distinct CDR3 sequences listed, 20% to 25% were seen once.

Sequencing was carried out using naive CD8+ T cells from blood, with Jurkat cell RNA spiked in. The subset was: FACS-sorted CD8+CD4-CCR7+CD45RA+ naive T cells. The V call is TRBV5-1, the J call TRBJ1-1, with TRBD1 matching over 7 bases. The origin of this receptor is a human donor in good health. Some libraries in this study had Jurkat cell RNA spiked in. The CDR3, as DNA: TGCGCCAGCAGCTACAGGGGATTGGACACTGAAGCTTTCTTT. Translated: CASSYRGLDTEAFF.